The present entry profiles one T cell receptor (beta chain) with its context. The assay was immunoSEQ multiplex PCR, and TCRdb's table has in-frame clones only and misses some. The sample has millions of clones; approximately 92% are singletons. This sample was included in a study of shared clonotypes between healthy human individuals. Germline V lookup: CDR1 MGHDK, CDR2 SYGVNS. Trimming removed 8 bases from V and 2 bases from J, with 12 bases in between. The CDR3 has 14 residues. The chain uses TRBV25-1 and TRBJ2-2, with a possible D match to TRBD1 (6 bases). The origin of this receptor is a man aged 18 to 30 in good health. The sequencing sample was made of naive CD4+ T cells sorted from blood. Noted subset: CD45RA+ positively selected. The CDR3 DNA reads as TGTGCCAGCCATACAGGGAGAAACACCGGGGAGCTGTTTTTT. This codes for CASHTGRNTGELFF.